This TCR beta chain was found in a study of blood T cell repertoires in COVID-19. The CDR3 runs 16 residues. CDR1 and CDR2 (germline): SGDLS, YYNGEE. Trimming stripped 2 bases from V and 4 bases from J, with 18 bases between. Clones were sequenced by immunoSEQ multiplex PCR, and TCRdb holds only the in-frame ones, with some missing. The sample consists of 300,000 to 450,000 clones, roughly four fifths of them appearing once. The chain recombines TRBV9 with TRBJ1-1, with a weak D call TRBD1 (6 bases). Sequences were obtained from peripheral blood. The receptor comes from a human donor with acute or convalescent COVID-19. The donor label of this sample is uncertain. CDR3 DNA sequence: TGTGCCAGCAGCGTGGGGAATACAGGGTTTGGCACTGAAGCTTTCTTT. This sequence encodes CASSVGNTGFGTEAFF.